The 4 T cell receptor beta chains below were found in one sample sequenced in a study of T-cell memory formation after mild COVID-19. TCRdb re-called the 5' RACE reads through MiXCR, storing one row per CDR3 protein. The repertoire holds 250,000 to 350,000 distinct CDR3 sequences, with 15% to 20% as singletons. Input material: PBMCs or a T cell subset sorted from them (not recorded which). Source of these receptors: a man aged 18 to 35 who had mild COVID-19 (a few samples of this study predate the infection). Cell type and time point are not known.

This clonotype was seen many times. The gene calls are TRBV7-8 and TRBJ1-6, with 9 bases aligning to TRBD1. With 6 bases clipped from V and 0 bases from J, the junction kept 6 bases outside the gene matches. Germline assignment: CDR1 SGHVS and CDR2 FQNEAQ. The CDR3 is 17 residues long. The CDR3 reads CASRTGGASSYNSPLHF. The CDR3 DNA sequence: TGTGCCAGCAGAACAGGGGGCGCGAGCTCCTATAATTCACCCCTCCACTTT.

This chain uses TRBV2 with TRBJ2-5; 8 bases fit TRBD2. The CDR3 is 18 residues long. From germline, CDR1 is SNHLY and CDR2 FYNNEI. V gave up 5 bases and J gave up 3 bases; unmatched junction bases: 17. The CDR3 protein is CASSTMNERGPGEETQYF. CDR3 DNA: TGTGCCAGCAGTACAATGAACGAGCGGGGGCCCGGGGAAGAGACCCAGTACTTC.

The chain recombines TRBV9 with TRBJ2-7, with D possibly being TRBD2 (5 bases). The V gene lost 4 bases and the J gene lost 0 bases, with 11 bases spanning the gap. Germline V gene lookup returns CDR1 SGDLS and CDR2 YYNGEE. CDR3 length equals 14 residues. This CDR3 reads CASSRSSLSYEQYF. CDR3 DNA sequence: TGTGCCAGCAGCCGGTCTAGCCTCTCCTACGAGCAGTACTTC. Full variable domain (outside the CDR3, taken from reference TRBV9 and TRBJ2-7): DSGVTQTPKHLITATGQRVTLRCSPRSGDLSVYWYQQSLDQGLQFLIQYYNGEERAKGNILERFSAQQFPDLHSELNLSSLELGDSALYFCASSRSSLSYEQYFGPGTRLTVT.

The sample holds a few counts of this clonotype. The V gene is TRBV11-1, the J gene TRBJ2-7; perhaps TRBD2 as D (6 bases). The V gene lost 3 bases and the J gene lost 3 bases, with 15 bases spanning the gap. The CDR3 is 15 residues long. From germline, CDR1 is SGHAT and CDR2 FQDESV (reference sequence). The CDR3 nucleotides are TGTGCCAGCAGCTTCCGCCCGGGACTGATCTACGAGCAGTACGTC. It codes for CASSFRPGLIYEQYV.